The 29 T cell receptor beta chains in this list originate from one sample, sequenced in a study of identical twins listed by TCRdb under 2016. Library construction relied on 5' RACE. TCRdb lists the instrument as Illumina HiSeq 2000. Through fastp at Q25 and MiXCR, TCRdb rebuilt clones from the public reads, retaining in-frame beta chains. When rows share a CDR3 protein, they turn into one entry using the most common DNA and genes. This sample is represented by approximately 690,000 distinct CDR3 sequences; 5.5% to 6.5% of them were singletons. Around 1.9% of the sample is in the top ten clones. Sequencing input: naive T cells sorted from blood. The cell subset or site tag for this specimen amounts to: cells isolated with a human naive T-cell isolation kit. These receptors all come from a man aged 18 to 30 in good health.

This clonotype appeared many times. The rearrangement joins TRBV24-1 to TRBJ2-5; perhaps TRBD1 as D (6 bases). The CDR3 consists of 15 residues. CDR1 is KGHDR, CDR2 SFDVKD, per germline. The V end lost 3 bases, the J end lost 4 bases, and 14 bases lay between the germline ends. CDR3 sequence reads: CATSDRSEGGETQYF. CDR3 DNA: TGTGCCACCAGTGATCGAAGCGAAGGGGGAGAGACCCAGTACTTC.

This chain joins TRBV11-2 and TRBJ2-7; 7 positions match TRBD2. Germline values: CDR1 SGHAT, CDR2 FQNNGV. The V segment lost 5 bases and the J segment 4 bases; nucleotides outside the gene matches: 11. CDR3 length: 15 amino acids. The CDR3 DNA follows: TGTGCCAGCAGCCCAGGACTAGATCGAGCATACGAGCAGTACTTC. Its translation is CASSPGLDRAYEQYF.

CDR3 nucleotide sequence: TGTGCCAGCAGTTTTTTCACTAGCGGCAATGAGCAGTTCTTC. Its translation: CASSFFTSGNEQFF. This chain joins TRBV12-3 or TRBV12-4 and TRBJ2-1, with 8 bases aligning to TRBD2. Trimming at V came to 3 bases and at J to 6 bases, leaving 4 bases not matched to a gene. The CDR3 runs 14 residues.

The V call is TRBV4-3, the J call TRBJ2-1, with 9 bases fitting TRBD2. The germline V gene has CDR1 LGHNA and CDR2 YSLEER. The J segment lost 6 bases and the V segment lost 3 bases, leaving 12 bases of the junction unmatched. The CDR3 consists of 17 residues. The CDR3 DNA follows: TGCGCCAGCAGCCAGGCATTTCTAGCGGGACCATCCAATGAGCAGTTCTTC. Amino acids: CASSQAFLAGPSNEQFF.

This clonotype occurred many times. The chain recombines TRBV29-1 with TRBJ1-2; D may be TRBD1 (6 bases). V lost 7 bases and J lost 4, with 16 bases in between. This CDR3 contains 13 residues. Germline lookup yields CDR1 SQVTM and CDR2 ANQGSEA. The CDR3 loop reads CSAGTGLPYGYTF. CDR3 in DNA: TGCAGCGCCGGTACAGGGCTCCCCTATGGCTACACCTTC. Full variable domain (rest looked up from reference TRBV29-1 and TRBJ1-2): SAVISQKPSRDICQRGTSLTIQCQVDSQVTMMFWYRQQPGQSLTLIATANQGSEATYESGFVIDKFPISRPNLTFSTLTVSNMSPEDSSIYLCSAGTGLPYGYTFGSGTRLTVV.

This clonotype has at least ten counts. This rearrangement joins TRBV4-1 to TRBJ2-5, with D maybe TRBD1 (5 bases). V gave up 1 base and J gave up 2 bases, with 11 bases separating them. CDR1 and CDR2 (germline): MGHRA, YSYEKL. The CDR3 is 15 residues long. The CDR3 is CASSQADSTQETQYF. The DNA of the CDR3 is TGCGCCAGCAGCCAAGCAGACAGCACACAAGAGACCCAGTACTTC.

This clonotype was detected many times. The chain employs TRBV10-3 and TRBJ2-3; unclear D gene. Trimming cost V 0 bases and J 1 base, with 5 bases left between them. The V gene's germline CDR1 is ENHRY and CDR2 SYGVKD. This CDR3 has 14 amino acids. The CDR3 nucleotides are TGTGCCATCAGTGAGTCGATACGCACAGATACGCAGTATTTT. As protein: CAISESIRTDTQYF.

Many counts were recorded for this clonotype. The chain couples TRBV7-2 to TRBJ2-2, with no clear D. V shed 3 bases and J shed 4 bases, with 12 bases lying between them. The CDR3 totals 15 residues. The V gene's germline CDR1 is SGHTA and CDR2 FQGNSA. The CDR3, as DNA: TGTGCCAGCAGCTTCCTAGTATCGGTCACCGGGGAGCTGTTTTTT. This gives the protein CASSFLVSVTGELFF.

The sample holds many counts of this clonotype. J is TRBJ2-5 and V is TRBV29-1; TRBD2 aligns across 10 bases. V trimming: 3 bases; J trimming: 10 bases; junction bases outside the gene matches: 2. The CDR3 totals 11 residues. Looked up from germline, CDR1 is SQVTM and CDR2 is ANQGSEA. The DNA of the CDR3 is TGCAGCGTTGACCAGCGGGGGGGCCAGTACTTC. Its protein is CSVDQRGGQYF.

This clonotype appeared many times. The chain recombines TRBV28 with TRBJ2-2, with TRBD1 identical over 12 bases. The CDR3 extends over 17 amino acids. CDR1 and CDR2 from the germline V gene are MDHEN and SYDVKM. The V gene end was trimmed by 6 bases and the J gene end by 5 bases; junction bases not matched to a gene: 10. The CDR3 reads CASSPLRDRGRTGELFF. The CDR3 DNA sequence: TGTGCCAGCAGCCCCCTCCGGGACAGGGGGCGTACCGGGGAGCTGTTTTTT.

The J gene is TRBJ1-5, the V gene TRBV7-9, with a tentative D call TRBD1 (6 bases). The V end lost 7 bases, the J end lost 4 bases, and 14 bases lay between the germline ends. Germline lookup yields CDR1 SEHNR and CDR2 FQNEAQ (reference sequence). The CDR3 sequence is 14 residues long. CDR3: CASTLTGTNQPQHF. In DNA, the CDR3 is TGTGCCAGCACCCTGACAGGTACTAATCAGCCCCAGCATTTT.

This clonotype was picked up many times. This chain joins TRBV12-3 or TRBV12-4 and TRBJ2-5; D possibly corresponds to TRBD2 (5 bases). The germline V and J ends were trimmed by 3 bases and 3 bases, with 8 bases remaining between them. The CDR3 runs 13 residues. This CDR3 is CASSFRDEETQYF. CDR3 nucleotide sequence: TGTGCCAGCAGTTTCCGGGATGAAGAGACCCAGTACTTC.

The table lists this clonotype with a few counts. The J gene is TRBJ1-4, the V gene TRBV11-2; possibly TRBD1 for D (5 bases). In germline, CDR1 is SGHAT, CDR2 FQNNGV. There are 15 residues in the CDR3. V lost 5 bases to trimming and J lost 5 bases, with 15 bases between them. Here the CDR3 DNA reads TGTGCCAGCAGCCCTATCGGGGGGAGAAATGAAAAACTGTTTTTT. It specifies CASSPIGGRNEKLFF.

In its sample, this clonotype was seen a few times. The chain uses TRBV15 and TRBJ2-3; maybe TRBD1 (5 bases). This CDR3 comprises 16 residues. Germline-derived CDR1 and CDR2 are LNHNV and YYDKDF (reference sequence). Between the trimmed V and J ends, which lost 3 bases and 5 bases, there was a span of 18 bases. This chain's CDR3 is CATSRLGWGLEDTQYF. In DNA, the CDR3 is TGTGCCACCAGCAGGCTCGGCTGGGGCCTAGAAGATACGCAGTATTTT. Full variable domain (outside the CDR3, taken from reference TRBV15 and TRBJ2-3): DAMVIQNPRYQVTQFGKPVTLSCSQTLNHNVMYWYQQKSSQAPKLLFHYYDKDFNNEADTPDNFQSRRPNTSFCFLDIRSPGLGDTAMYLCATSRLGWGLEDTQYFGPGTRLTVL.

J is TRBJ1-5 and V is TRBV12-3 or TRBV12-4; TRBD1 is a possible D gene (6 bases). There are 15 residues in the CDR3. V lost 7 bases and J 4 bases, leaving 17 bases between the germline ends. Written as DNA, the CDR3 is TGTGCCAGCACCCCGGGGACACCAACTAATCAGCCCCAGCATTTT. Translation: CASTPGTPTNQPQHF.

This clonotype came up many times. The genes are TRBV7-3 and TRBJ2-3, with D possibly TRBD1 on 5 matching bases. The CDR3 sequence is 15 residues long. From germline, CDR1 is SGHTA and CDR2 FQGTGA. V was pared by 5 bases and J by 1 base, with 13 bases between. The CDR3 is CASSDREGGTDTQYF. CDR3 nucleotide sequence: TGTGCCAGCAGCGACAGAGAAGGTGGCACAGATACGCAGTATTTT. Full variable domain (missing parts from reference TRBV7-3 and TRBJ2-3): GAGVSQTPSNKVTEKGKYVELRCDPISGHTALYWYRQSLGQGPEFLIYFQGTGAADDSGLPNDRFFAVRPEGSVSTLKIQRTERGDSAVYLCASSDREGGTDTQYFGPGTRLTVL.

This clonotype was counted many times. The chain has TRBV7-2 and TRBJ2-1; tentative D call: TRBD1 (6 bases). The germline V and J ends were trimmed by 4 bases and 2 bases, with 15 bases remaining between them. The germline V gene has CDR1 SGHTA and CDR2 FQGNSA. The CDR3 extends over 16 amino acids. CDR3 in amino acids: CASSSDRDTPYNEQFF. The CDR3, as DNA: TGTGCCAGCAGCTCAGACCGGGACACTCCCTACAATGAGCAGTTCTTC.

The chain links TRBV10-3 to TRBJ1-1, with TRBD1 as a possible D gene (6 bases). The CDR3 loop spans 14 amino acids. The V end lost 6 bases, the J end lost 1 base, and 12 bases lay between the germline ends. Germline V lookup: CDR1 ENHRY, CDR2 SYGVKD. This CDR3 reads CAISLQGANTEAFF. As DNA, the CDR3 is TGTGCCATCAGCTTACAGGGTGCGAACACTGAAGCTTTCTTT.

With regard to this clonotype: The conserved closing phenylalanine or tryptophan is absent in this CDR3, likely reflecting a read error. This chain uses TRBV27 with TRBJ1-1, with D maybe TRBD1 (6 bases). V gave up 2 bases and J gave up 0 bases, with 7 bases separating them. There are 14 residues in the CDR3. Germline CDR1 MNHEY, CDR2 SMNVEV (reference sequence). The CDR3 nucleotides read TGTGCCAGCAGTTTAACAGGGCTGAACACTGAAGCTTTCTTA. Its protein is CASSLTGLNTEAFL.

The chain carries TRBV29-1 and TRBJ2-1; 7 nucleotides align to TRBD2. The junction had 6 bases not matched to a gene; V was cut back by 7 bases and J by 12 bases. This CDR3 spans 10 amino acids. The germline V gene has CDR1 SQVTM and CDR2 ANQGSEA. The CDR3 protein is CSAGEGWQFF. The CDR3 DNA reads as TGCAGCGCGGGGGAGGGTTGGCAGTTCTTC.

The V gene is TRBV5-1, the J gene TRBJ2-5; 9 bases match TRBD2. Trimming cost V 4 bases and J 5 bases; bases outside gene matches: 9. CDR3 length: 15 amino acids. Germline CDR1 and CDR2: SGHRS and YFSETQ. Written as DNA, the CDR3 is TGCGCCAGCAGCCGTGGCGTAGCGGGAGTGGAGACCCAGTACTTC. Amino acids: CASSRGVAGVETQYF.

This clonotype was recorded at least ten times. The chain combines TRBV6-5 with TRBJ2-3; 7 positions agree with TRBD1. The trim removed 1 base at V and 4 bases at J, leaving 2 bases unmatched. Germline values: CDR1 MNHEY, CDR2 SVGAGI. The CDR3 has 14 amino acids. The CDR3 DNA is TGTGCCAGCAGTTACTTCGACAGGGCAGATACGCAGTATTTT. Protein sequence: CASSYFDRADTQYF.

Only a few counts were recorded for this clonotype. The V and J genes are TRBV6-1 and TRBJ2-1; D gene unclear. Germline values: CDR1 MNHNS, CDR2 SASEGT. V dropped 1 base and J dropped 10 bases, with 8 bases sitting between them. The CDR3 consists of 12 residues. CDR3 protein: CASSEDFREQFF. Here the CDR3 DNA reads TGTGCCAGCAGTGAAGATTTCAGGGAGCAGTTCTTC.

This clonotype was seen more than once but under ten times. The J gene is TRBJ2-1, the V gene TRBV5-1, with a tentative D call TRBD1 (7 bases). This CDR3 is 18 amino acids long. Trimming removed 1 base at V and 5 bases at J, with 22 bases between. Germline V gene sequence: CDR1 SGHRS, CDR2 YFSETQ. In DNA, the CDR3 is TGCGCCAGCAGCTTGTTTCTGCCCCGCGGGACAGCAGACAATGAGCAGTTCTTC. Its translation is CASSLFLPRGTADNEQFF.

This clonotype was seen more than once but under ten times. CDR3 in DNA: TGCAGCGTTGCTAGCGGAACCTACGAGCAGTACTTC. Its translation is CSVASGTYEQYF. J is TRBJ2-7 and V is TRBV29-1; 7 positions agree with TRBD2. The CDR3 contains 12 residues. The V and J ends lost 4 bases and 2 bases, in that order; junction bases with no gene match: 2. CDR1 is SQVTM and CDR2 is ANQGSEA in the germline V gene.

The chain is built from TRBV2 and TRBJ2-7, with D maybe TRBD2 (6 bases). This CDR3 comprises 15 residues. The V gene's germline CDR1 is SNHLY and CDR2 FYNNEI. The ends were cut back, 5 bases at V and 4 bases at J, with 18 bases in the middle. The CDR3 bases are TGTGCCAGCAGTAAGAGAGCGGGTCCCTTATACGAGCAGTACGTC. It translates to CASSKRAGPLYEQYV.

This clonotype was seen repeatedly, ten times or more. The chain combines TRBV12-3 or TRBV12-4 with TRBJ1-3, with TRBD1 matching over 8 bases. The V gene end was trimmed by 5 bases and the J gene end by 4 bases; junction bases not matched to a gene: 7. The CDR3 loop spans 15 amino acids. CDR3 region: CASSRTGTGGNTIYF. DNA of the CDR3: TGTGCCAGCAGTAGAACTGGGACAGGAGGAAACACCATATATTTT.

This clonotype was counted at least ten times. This chain joins TRBV4-1 and TRBJ2-1, with 7 positions matching TRBD2. Germline values: CDR1 MGHRA, CDR2 YSYEKL. The CDR3 totals 17 residues. V was clipped by 3 bases and J by 2 bases; unmatched bases: 10. In nucleotides, the CDR3 is TGCGCCAGCAGCCACCCCCCCCGGGACTACACCTACAATGAGCAGTTCTTC. Translating gives CASSHPPRDYTYNEQFF.

This clonotype was found many times. V and J are TRBV10-3 and TRBJ2-1; 10 bases line up with TRBD2. With 0 bases clipped from V and 4 bases from J, the junction kept 3 bases outside the gene matches. The CDR3 is 16 residues long. Germline values: CDR1 ENHRY, CDR2 SYGVKD. The CDR3 coding sequence is TGTGCCATCAGTGAGTCGACGACTAGCGGGTACAATGAGCAGTTCTTC. Residues: CAISESTTSGYNEQFF.